The 20 T cell receptor beta chains below were found in one sample sequenced in a study of blood T cell repertoires in COVID-19. Method: immunoSEQ multiplex PCR; TCRdb's copy keeps in-frame clones and lacks some. The sample gives some 50,000 clones, 80% to 90% of which show up once; about 2.6% is in the top ten. The sample consisted of peripheral blood. The receptors originated from a man over 45 with acute or convalescent COVID-19.

The chain couples TRBV5-6 to TRBJ1-2; 8 nucleotides match TRBD1. Germline V lookup: CDR1 SGHDT, CDR2 YYEEEE. The length of the CDR3 is 13 residues. V shed 4 bases, J shed 8 bases, and the junction held 7 bases outside the gene matches. This chain's CDR3 is CASSAGQGWGYTF. CDR3 DNA sequence: TGTGCCAGCAGCGCAGGACAGGGCTGGGGCTACACCTTC.

This clone was recorded only once. The chain joins TRBV6-5 to TRBJ1-2; 8 bases are a match to TRBD1. The CDR3 runs 15 residues. Germline V gene lookup returns CDR1 MNHEY and CDR2 SVGAGI. Trimming at V came to 7 bases and at J to 4 bases, leaving 11 bases not matched to a gene. Here the CDR3 DNA reads TGTGCCAGCACGTTTACCAGGGGGCCTGCCTATGGCTACACCTTC. It is translated as CASTFTRGPAYGYTF.

V usage is TRBV24-1 and J usage is TRBJ2-5; 9 bases line up with TRBD1. The CDR3 is 18 residues long. V shed 1 base and J 1 base; nucleotides not matched to a gene: 9. Germline values: CDR1 KGHDR, CDR2 SFDVKD. CDR3 amino acids: CATSDLIGDREGQETQYF. The CDR3 nucleotides are TGTGCCACCAGTGATTTAATCGGGGACAGGGAAGGCCAAGAGACCCAGTACTTC.

The chain uses TRBV7-6 and TRBJ2-3; 8 bases are shared with TRBD1. Losses at the gene ends were 1 base for V and 3 bases for J; bases not matched to a gene: 3. CDR3 length: 15 residues. The germline CDR1 and CDR2 sequences are SGHVS and FNYEAQ. This CDR3 is CASSLVQGATDTQYF. DNA for the CDR3: TGTGCCAGCAGCTTAGTCCAGGGGGCAACAGATACGCAGTATTTT.

This clone was counted a single time. V is TRBV11-1 and J is TRBJ1-6; TRBD1 is a possible D gene (6 bases). In germline, CDR1 is SGHAT, CDR2 FQDESV (reference sequence). Between the trimmed V and J ends, which lost 1 base and 9 bases, there was a span of 10 bases. The CDR3 has 14 amino acids. The CDR3 region has the DNA TGTGCCAGCAGCTTAGGGCCAGGGGTTTCACCCCTCCACTTT. It encodes CASSLGPGVSPLHF.

The CDR3 loop reads CASSRGQGNGYTF. For the CDR3, the DNA is TGCGCCAGCAGCCGCGGACAGGGTAATGGCTACACCTTC. V usage is TRBV4-1 and J usage is TRBJ1-2; 8 positions match TRBD1. The CDR3 totals 13 residues. Germline values: CDR1 MGHRA, CDR2 YSYEKL. The trim removed 4 bases at V and 6 bases at J, leaving 4 bases unmatched.

The chain has TRBV19 and TRBJ1-5, with D possibly matching TRBD1 (5 bases). V was trimmed by 4 bases and J by 5 bases, leaving 15 bases between them. This CDR3 is 15 amino acids long. Germline V lookup: CDR1 LNHDA, CDR2 SQIVND (reference sequence). The CDR3 DNA reads TGTGCCAGTAGTACCTCCCGACAGTTCTATCAGCCCCAGCATTTT. Translated: CASSTSRQFYQPQHF. Full variable domain (rest looked up from reference TRBV19 and TRBJ1-5): DGGITQSPKYLFRKEGQNVTLSCEQNLNHDAMYWYRQDPGQGLRLIYYSQIVNDFQKGDIAEGYSVSREKKESFPLTVTSAQKNPTAFYLCASSTSRQFYQPQHFGDGTRLSIL.

In nucleotides, the CDR3 is TGTGCCAGCAGCAGGGTTCGGACTGAAGCTTTCTTT. Translation gives CASSRVRTEAFF. The J gene is TRBJ1-1, the V gene TRBV7-9; D unclear. The CDR3 contains 12 residues. The germline gives CDR1 SEHNR, CDR2 FQNEAQ (reference sequence). Between the trimmed V and J ends, which lost 5 bases and 5 bases, there was a span of 9 bases.

The chain employs TRBV5-1 and TRBJ2-5; possibly TRBD2 for D (6 bases). CDR1 is SGHRS and CDR2 is YFSETQ in the germline V gene. The CDR3 runs to 14 residues. The V and J ends lost 0 bases and 1 base respectively, with 7 bases between them. CDR3 sequence reads: CASSLGTTQETQYF. CDR3 nucleotides: TGCGCCAGCAGCTTGGGGACTACCCAAGAGACCCAGTACTTC.

V usage is TRBV10-1 and J usage is TRBJ2-1, with a possible D match to TRBD1 (5 bases). Per germline, CDR1 WNHNN and CDR2 SYGVQD (reference sequence). The CDR3 sequence is 13 residues long. With 3 bases removed from V and 9 bases from J, the gap between germline ends came to 12 bases. CDR3 nucleotides: TGCGCCAGCAGTGATCAGATTAGGGGTGAGCAGTTCTTC. Residues: CASSDQIRGEQFF.

This clone occurred once. The CDR3 DNA follows: TGTGCCACCTGGCTTAATGGGGGCAACGAGCAGTACTTC. Protein: CATWLNGGNEQYF. The chain employs TRBV15 and TRBJ2-7; a weak D match, TRBD1 (6 bases). The CDR3 loop spans 13 amino acids. Looked up from germline, CDR1 is LNHNV and CDR2 is YYDKDF (reference sequence). Trimming took off 8 bases at V and 5 bases at J, with 16 bases between the two ends.

The J gene is TRBJ2-7, the V gene TRBV27; D uncertain. Germline V gene sequence: CDR1 MNHEY, CDR2 SMNVEV (reference sequence). V lost 6 bases to trimming and J lost 0 bases, with 15 bases between them. The CDR3 sequence is 15 residues long. Here the CDR3 reads CASSPVIPSSYEQYF. CDR3 DNA sequence: TGTGCCAGCAGCCCGGTTATCCCGAGCTCCTACGAGCAGTACTTC.

J is TRBJ1-2 and V is TRBV28, with 11 bases aligning to TRBD1. CDR1 is MDHEN and CDR2 is SYDVKM in the germline V gene. The CDR3 loop spans 15 amino acids. V was clipped by 8 bases and J by 2 bases; unmatched bases: 7. The chain's CDR3 is CASGGTGGSNYGYTF. The CDR3 bases are TGTGCCAGCGGGGGGACAGGGGGTTCCAACTATGGCTACACCTTC.

This sequence joins TRBV6-2 or TRBV6-3 and TRBJ1-1; perhaps TRBD1 as D (6 bases). Trimming pared 4 bases from V and 6 bases from J, leaving 18 bases between. This CDR3 is 15 amino acids long. Germline-derived CDR1 and CDR2 are MNHEY and SVGEGT. CDR3 DNA: TGTGCCAGCAGTTTATTTTCGGGGGGGCGTCCTGAAGCTTTCTTT. Translated: CASSLFSGGRPEAFF.

This clone is medium-sized in the sample. The CDR3 is CASSSGGTEAFF. The DNA for the CDR3 is TGTGCCAGCAGCTCAGGGGGCACTGAAGCTTTCTTT. The chain has TRBV7-9 and TRBJ1-1, with 7 bases fitting TRBD1. The ends lost 4 bases at V and 4 bases at J; junction bases unmatched: 0. Germline CDR1 and CDR2: SEHNR and FQNEAQ (reference sequence). The CDR3 runs 12 residues. Together with reference TRBV7-9 and TRBJ1-1, the CDR3 gives the full variable domain: DTGVSQNPRHKITKRGQNVTFRCDPISEHNRLYWYRQTLGQGPEFLTYFQNEAQLEKSRLLSDRFSAERPKGSFSTLEIQRTEQGDSAMYLCASSSGGTEAFFGQGTRLTVV.

The chain carries TRBV21-1 and TRBJ1-3; the listed D gene, TRBD1, was not tested against the DNA. TRBV21-1 is marked as a pseudogene. The CDR3 has 18 residues. Written as DNA, the CDR3 is TGTGCCAGCAGACCGGGACAGGGCTCCCCGGTTCGACGAAACACCATATATTTT. This gives the protein CASRPGQGSPVRRNTIYF.

V is TRBV6-2 or TRBV6-3 and J is TRBJ1-2, with 10 bases fitting TRBD1. This CDR3 has 16 amino acids. Germline lookup yields CDR1 MNHEY and CDR2 SVGEGT. V lost 6 bases to trimming and J lost 5 bases; unmatched junction nucleotides: 12. Written as DNA, the CDR3 is TGTGCCAGCAGCTTTTTTCCGGGACAGGGGTTTTATGGCTACACCTTC. This gives the protein CASSFFPGQGFYGYTF.

This clone was observed a few times. The chain uses TRBV5-1 and TRBJ2-7; D may be TRBD1 (6 bases). Trimming took 4 bases from V and 1 from J, leaving 15 bases between them. This CDR3 has 15 residues. Germline lookup yields CDR1 SGHRS and CDR2 YFSETQ. The CDR3 here is CASSPRATGSYEQYF. As DNA, the CDR3 is TGCGCCAGCAGCCCCCGCGCGACAGGTTCCTACGAGCAGTACTTC.

The chain links TRBV3-1 (or the pseudogene TRBV3-2) to TRBJ1-1; 8 bases align to TRBD1. Looked up from germline, CDR1 is LGHDT and CDR2 is YNNKEL (reference sequence). The CDR3 consists of 17 residues. V lost 6 bases and J lost 3; bases outside the gene matches: 15. The CDR3, as DNA: TGTGCCAGCAGTACCTCTCTACCGACAGGGGAGGACACTGAAGCTTTCTTT. Amino acids: CASSTSLPTGEDTEAFF.

V usage is TRBV13 and J usage is TRBJ2-3, with 8 nucleotides matching TRBD2. The CDR3 runs to 17 residues. J gave up 2 bases and V 4 bases, and 11 bases lay outside the gene matches. Germline V gene data show CDR1 as PRHDT and CDR2 as FYEKMQ (reference sequence). The CDR3 here is CASSSYLAGSPTDTQYF. The DNA of the CDR3 is TGTGCCAGCAGCTCCTATTTAGCGGGAAGCCCCACAGATACGCAGTATTTT.